This T cell receptor beta chain was retrieved from a study of cytomegalovirus exposure and HLA in healthy donors. PCR involved 60 Vbeta and 13 Jbeta primers. This table comes from immunoSEQ multiplex PCR, and its TCRdb copy is limited to in-frame clones, with some not included. The table lists fewer than 150,000 clones, about four fifths of them singletons. The CDR3 consists of 15 residues. The germline V gene has CDR1 MNHEY and CDR2 SMNVEV (reference sequence). The V gene end was trimmed by 5 bases and the J gene end by 4 bases; junction bases not matched to a gene: 9. A word on this clone: Antigen specificity is unknown.

Study-wide points: Another analysis was done later, and it associated 16,951 TCR beta sequences with HLA alleles at 0.05 false discovery rate. Reportedly, diagnosis of cytomegalovirus status by the classifier showed high specificity and sensitivity. There were some 150 TCR beta chains listed as cytomegalovirus-associated.

The rearrangement joins TRBV27 to TRBJ1-2; 8 bases are shared with TRBD1. Material for sequencing was PBMCs. This receptor was taken from a man aged 35 to 55 in good health and CMV-seropositive. CDR3 DNA sequence: TGTGCCAGCAGTCCCTCGGACAGGGCCCCCTATGGCTACACCTTC. Translation gives CASSPSDRAPYGYTF.